Following are 30 T cell receptor beta chains from one sample sequenced in a study of shared clonotypes between healthy human individuals. Profiled with immunoSEQ multiplex PCR; TCRdb holds only in-frame clones, not every one. The sample carries some 2,000,000 clones, about 95% recorded once. The sequenced material came from naive CD4+ T cells sorted from blood. Specified subset: CD45RA+ positively selected. These receptors originate from a man aged 18 to 35 in good health.

The V and J genes are TRBV10-2 and TRBJ2-7; tentative D call: TRBD2 (7 bases). Trimming took off 6 bases at V and 4 bases at J, with 13 bases between the two ends. This CDR3 contains 13 residues. Germline V gene lookup returns CDR1 WSHSY and CDR2 SAAADI. CDR3 loop: CASSPGGYYEQYF. Written as DNA, the CDR3 is TGCGCCAGCAGCCCGGGGGGCTATTACGAGCAGTACTTC.

The chain joins TRBV5-8 to TRBJ1-1; the D gene is possibly TRBD1 (5 bases). Per germline, CDR1 SGHTS and CDR2 YDEGEE. This CDR3 is built from 16 residues. Trimming took 0 bases from V and 6 from J, leaving 18 bases between them. The CDR3 DNA follows: TGTGCCAGCAGCTTGGCCAAAGGGGTTCAGGTCGCTGAAGCTTTCTTT. It is translated as CASSLAKGVQVAEAFF.

The chain combines TRBV7-2 with TRBJ2-7, with D perhaps TRBD2 (5 bases). Germline CDR1 is SGHTA and CDR2 is FQGNSA. Trimming took off 3 bases at V and 7 bases at J, with 10 bases between the two ends. This CDR3 comprises 12 residues. CDR3 residues: CASSFTGKEQYF. As DNA, the CDR3 is TGTGCCAGCAGCTTCACGGGGAAAGAGCAGTACTTC. Based on the CDR3 plus reference TRBV7-2 and TRBJ2-7, the full variable domain is GAGVSQSPSNKVTEKGKDVELRCDPISGHTALYWYRQSLGQGLEFLIYFQGNSAPDKSGLPSDRFSAERTGGSVSTLTIQRTQQEDSAVYLCASSFTGKEQYFGPGTRLTVT.

The genes are TRBV30 and TRBJ1-4; possibly TRBD1 for D (6 bases). CDR3 size: 14 residues. The ends were cut back, 2 bases at V and 7 bases at J, with 14 bases in the middle. Germline V CDR1 and CDR2: GTSNPN, SVGIG (reference sequence). The CDR3: CAWSRGGLGEKLFF. For the CDR3, the DNA is TGTGCCTGGAGTCGAGGGGGGCTGGGTGAAAAACTGTTTTTT.

V gene TRBV11-2 combines with J gene TRBJ2-7; D possibly corresponds to TRBD1 (5 bases). Trimming stripped 7 bases from V and 6 bases from J, with 19 bases between. CDR1 and CDR2 (germline): SGHAT, FQNNGV. The CDR3 has 14 residues. The chain's CDR3 is CASTPPPGAGEQYF. CDR3 nucleotides: TGTGCCAGCACCCCTCCCCCTGGGGCCGGCGAGCAGTACTTC.

The rearrangement joins TRBV29-1 to TRBJ2-6, with D unclear. The germline V gene has CDR1 SQVTM and CDR2 ANQGSEA. The V gene lost 7 bases and the J gene lost 10 bases, with 11 bases spanning the gap. The CDR3 is 11 amino acids. CDR3 DNA sequence: TGCAGCGCCCGAAAGGGAAACGTCCTGACTTTC. Translation gives CSARKGNVLTF.

The genes are TRBV30 and TRBJ2-3, with 7 positions matching TRBD2. J gave up 2 bases and V 8 bases, and 10 bases lay outside the gene matches. The V gene's germline CDR1 is GTSNPN and CDR2 SVGIG (reference sequence). This CDR3 is built from 14 residues. The CDR3 bases are TGTGCCGCCAAGCGGGAAGGGTACACAGATACGCAGTATTTT. Translating gives CAAKREGYTDTQYF.

The rearrangement uses TRBV7-9 and TRBJ2-7, with no clear D. Germline lookup yields CDR1 SEHNR and CDR2 FQNEAQ (reference sequence). V was cut by 0 bases and J by 3 bases, with 9 bases left in between. The CDR3 sequence is 14 residues long. The CDR3 DNA sequence: TGTGCCAGCAGCTTAGCCACCTCAGGCTACGAGCAGTACTTC. This sequence encodes CASSLATSGYEQYF.

This chain joins TRBV2 and TRBJ2-1; D uncertain. Germline V gene sequence: CDR1 SNHLY, CDR2 FYNNEI. There are 11 residues in the CDR3. The V and J ends lost 6 bases and 8 bases respectively, with 8 bases between them. The CDR3 is CASRLQYEQFF. As DNA, the CDR3 is TGTGCCAGCAGACTACAGTATGAGCAGTTCTTC.

The V and J genes are TRBV28 and TRBJ2-7, with a weak D call TRBD1 (6 bases). The CDR3 runs 17 residues. The germline V and J ends were trimmed by 2 bases and 4 bases, with 21 bases remaining between them. Looked up from germline, CDR1 is MDHEN and CDR2 is SYDVKM. CDR3 loop: CASSLGGWSGDQYEQYF. CDR3 coding DNA: TGTGCCAGCAGTTTAGGTGGGTGGTCAGGGGATCAATACGAGCAGTACTTC.

The chain is built from TRBV11-2 and TRBJ2-7; a weak D match, TRBD1 (5 bases). V was pared by 0 bases and J by 4 bases, with 16 bases between. Germline V CDR1 and CDR2: SGHAT, FQNNGV. CDR3 size: 16 residues. The CDR3 loop reads CASSLDHSDSPYEQYF. CDR3 DNA sequence: TGTGCCAGCAGCTTAGATCACAGTGACAGCCCATACGAGCAGTACTTC.

This chain connects TRBV2 to TRBJ2-7, with D tentatively TRBD1 (6 bases). This CDR3 has 13 residues. Germline assignment: CDR1 SNHLY and CDR2 FYNNEI. Between the trimmed V and J ends, which lost 3 bases and 2 bases, there was a span of 8 bases. The CDR3 protein is CASSEGAAYEQYF. CDR3 sequence (DNA): TGTGCCAGCAGTGAGGGGGCGGCCTACGAGCAGTACTTC.

The chain employs TRBV6-5 and TRBJ1-1; perhaps TRBD1 as D (5 bases). The CDR3 is 14 amino acids. CDR1 and CDR2 from the germline V gene are MNHEY and SVGAGI. The germline V and J ends were trimmed by 3 bases and 4 bases, with 12 bases remaining between them. Here the CDR3 reads CASSYMDGATEAFF. In DNA, the CDR3 is TGTGCCAGCAGTTATATGGACGGGGCCACTGAAGCTTTCTTT.

CDR3 protein: CASRLAGGISTDTQYF. Here the CDR3 DNA reads TGTGCCAGCAGACTAGCGGGGGGGATTAGCACAGATACGCAGTATTTT. The chain recombines TRBV19 with TRBJ2-3, with TRBD2 matching 14 bases. V gave up 9 bases and J gave up 0 bases; unmatched junction bases: 5. CDR3 length equals 16 residues. Germline V lookup: CDR1 LNHDA, CDR2 SQIVND (reference sequence).

J is TRBJ1-6 and V is TRBV30, with D possibly matching TRBD1 (6 bases). This CDR3 has 14 amino acids. V shed 4 bases and J shed 2 bases, with 9 bases lying between them. Germline CDR1 is GTSNPN and CDR2 is SVGIG (reference sequence). CDR3 nucleotide sequence: TGTGCCTGGACCAGGGGACCCTATAATTCACCCCTCCACTTT. Translating it yields CAWTRGPYNSPLHF.

A remark on this clone: Other DNA sequences within the sample encode an identical CDR3. The gene calls are TRBV7-2 and TRBJ1-1; tentatively, D is TRBD1 (6 bases). V lost 5 bases, J lost 2 bases, and 12 bases lay in between. This CDR3 is built from 14 residues. Germline values: CDR1 SGHTA, CDR2 FQGNSA. The CDR3 nucleotides read TGTGCCAGCAGCCTCGGACAGATTAACACTGAAGCTTTCTTT. It is translated as CASSLGQINTEAFF. Filled out from reference TRBV7-2 and TRBJ1-1, the complete variable domain reads GAGVSQSPSNKVTEKGKDVELRCDPISGHTALYWYRQSLGQGLEFLIYFQGNSAPDKSGLPSDRFSAERTGGSVSTLTIQRTQQEDSAVYLCASSLGQINTEAFFGQGTRLTVV.

This rearrangement joins TRBV11-2 to TRBJ2-7; no firm D call. Looked up from germline, CDR1 is SGHAT and CDR2 is FQNNGV. The CDR3 is 14 amino acids. V was trimmed by 7 bases and J by 0 bases, leaving 13 bases between them. The CDR3 sequence: CASTLNPGSYEQYF. DNA of the CDR3: TGTGCCAGCACCCTCAACCCTGGCTCCTACGAGCAGTACTTC.

The chain has TRBV11-2 and TRBJ1-4, with D perhaps matching TRBD1 (5 bases). The V gene lost 5 bases and the J gene lost 5 bases, with 27 bases spanning the gap. CDR3 length equals 19 residues. Germline values: CDR1 SGHAT, CDR2 FQNNGV. CDR3 amino acids: CASSEKTQGMVGLNEKLFF. The CDR3 region has the DNA TGTGCCAGCAGCGAGAAAACCCAGGGTATGGTCGGCTTAAATGAAAAACTGTTTTTT.

The chain employs TRBV10-3 and TRBJ1-1, with TRBD1 matching over 7 bases. V shed 9 bases, J shed 2 bases, and the junction held 12 bases outside the gene matches. Germline CDR1 ENHRY, CDR2 SYGVKD. There are 15 residues in the CDR3. The CDR3 here is CAIKQGLEPNTEAFF. The CDR3 DNA sequence: TGTGCCATAAAACAGGGGCTAGAACCCAACACTGAAGCTTTCTTT.

This chain uses TRBV18 with TRBJ2-2, with D unclear. Germline-derived CDR1 and CDR2 are KGHSH and LQKENI. V lost 2 bases, J lost 0 bases, and 4 bases lay in between. The CDR3 sequence is 14 residues long. This chain's CDR3 is CASSPITNTGELFF. In nucleotides, the CDR3 is TGTGCCAGCTCACCAATTACGAACACCGGGGAGCTGTTTTTT.

The gene calls are TRBV7-2 and TRBJ1-5, with D perhaps TRBD1 (5 bases). Trimming took 1 base from V and 7 from J, leaving 14 bases between them. Germline lookup yields CDR1 SGHTA and CDR2 FQGNSA. The CDR3 is 15 residues long. The CDR3 DNA follows: TGTGCCAGCAGCTTAGTTTGGGGGGGAAAACAGCCCCAGCATTTT. It is translated as CASSLVWGGKQPQHF. The variable domain in full, with the rest retrieved from reference TRBV7-2 and TRBJ1-5, is GAGVSQSPSNKVTEKGKDVELRCDPISGHTALYWYRQSLGQGLEFLIYFQGNSAPDKSGLPSDRFSAERTGGSVSTLTIQRTQQEDSAVYLCASSLVWGGKQPQHFGDGTRLSIL.

V and J are TRBV18 and TRBJ2-3; no reliable D call. CDR3 length equals 13 residues. Per the germline V gene, CDR1 is KGHSH and CDR2 is LQKENI. V shed 0 bases and J shed 5 bases, with 6 bases lying between them. The CDR3 DNA reads TGTGCCAGCTCACCACCGAGTATAGATACGCAGTATTTT. Its protein product is CASSPPSIDTQYF.

The J gene is TRBJ1-2, the V gene TRBV6-6, with D possibly TRBD1 on 6 matching bases. The germline CDR1 and CDR2 sequences are MNHNY and SVGAGI (reference sequence). The V end lost 4 bases, the J end lost 8 bases, and 11 bases lay between the germline ends. This CDR3 is built from 12 residues. This CDR3 reads CASSSGARGYTF. CDR3 sequence (DNA): TGTGCCAGCAGTTCAGGGGCGCGGGGCTACACCTTC.

The chain employs TRBV7-9 and TRBJ2-6; D is unclear. The CDR3 sequence is 18 residues long. V lost 5 bases and J lost 0, with 17 bases in between. Germline CDR1 SEHNR, CDR2 FQNEAQ (reference sequence). The CDR3 spells CASSRVIGPSSGANVLTF. The CDR3 DNA reads as TGTGCCAGCAGCCGAGTTATCGGCCCCTCCTCTGGGGCCAACGTCCTGACTTTC.

The CDR3 spells CASSPWESGNTIYF. CDR3 nucleotides: TGTGCCAGCTCACCGTGGGAGTCTGGAAACACCATATATTTT. The chain employs TRBV18 and TRBJ1-3; no clear D. Per germline, CDR1 KGHSH and CDR2 LQKENI. CDR3 length: 14 amino acids. The ends were cut back, 3 bases at V and 1 base at J, with 7 bases in the middle.

The genes are TRBV27 and TRBJ1-1; D uncertain. The CDR3 has 13 residues. The V gene's germline CDR1 is MNHEY and CDR2 SMNVEV (reference sequence). Trimming pared 4 bases from V and 2 bases from J, leaving 8 bases between. The DNA of the CDR3 is TGTGCCAGCAGTTCCGCCACAAACACTGAAGCTTTCTTT. Translation: CASSSATNTEAFF.

This sequence joins TRBV6-5 and TRBJ2-6; D perhaps matches TRBD1 (6 bases). The CDR3 sequence is 14 residues long. The V gene lost 6 bases and the J gene lost 8 bases, with 14 bases spanning the gap. Germline V lookup: CDR1 MNHEY, CDR2 SVGAGI. The CDR3 bases are TGTGCCAGCAGCTTACACAGGGATTCCAACGTCCTGACTTTC. Amino acid sequence: CASSLHRDSNVLTF.

This rearrangement joins TRBV6-1 to TRBJ2-7, with TRBD1 matching 7 bases. This CDR3 region has 15 residues. CDR1 is MNHNS and CDR2 is SASEGT in the germline V gene. The V segment lost 6 bases and the J segment 3 bases; nucleotides outside the gene matches: 11. CDR3 in DNA: TGTGCCAGCAGGCTACTGAGGACAGGCGTCTACGAGCAGTACTTC. Its translation is CASRLLRTGVYEQYF.

This clone was seen only once. This chain uses TRBV7-9 with TRBJ2-5; D not resolved. The V end lost 0 bases, the J end lost 3 bases, and 8 bases lay between the germline ends. The CDR3 is made up of 14 amino acids. Germline loops: CDR1 SEHNR, CDR2 FQNEAQ (reference sequence). The CDR3: CASSLAGSEETQYF. The CDR3 DNA is TGTGCCAGCAGCTTAGCAGGGTCTGAAGAGACCCAGTACTTC.

The chain combines TRBV10-3 with TRBJ2-5; D possibly corresponds to TRBD1 (6 bases). Germline CDR1 reads ENHRY; CDR2 reads SYGVKD. This CDR3 has 14 amino acids. Trimming removed 7 bases from V and 4 bases from J, with 16 bases in between. CDR3 amino acids: CAIKAQGIVETQYF. CDR3 in DNA: TGTGCCATCAAGGCGCAGGGGATAGTAGAGACCCAGTACTTC.